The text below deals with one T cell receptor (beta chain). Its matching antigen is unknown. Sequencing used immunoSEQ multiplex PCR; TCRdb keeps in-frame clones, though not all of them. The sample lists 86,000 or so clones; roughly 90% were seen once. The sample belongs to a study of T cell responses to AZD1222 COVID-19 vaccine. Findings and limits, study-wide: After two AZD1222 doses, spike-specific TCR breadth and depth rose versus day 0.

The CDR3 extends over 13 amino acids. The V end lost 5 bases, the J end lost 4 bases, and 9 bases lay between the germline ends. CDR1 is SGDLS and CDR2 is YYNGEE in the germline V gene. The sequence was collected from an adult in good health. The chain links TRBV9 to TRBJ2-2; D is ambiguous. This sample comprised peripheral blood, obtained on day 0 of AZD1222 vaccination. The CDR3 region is CASSYTLTGELFF. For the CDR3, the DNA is TGTGCCAGCAGTTACACCCTCACCGGGGAGCTGTTTTTT. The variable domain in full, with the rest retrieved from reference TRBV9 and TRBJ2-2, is DSGVTQTPKHLITATGQRVTLRCSPRSGDLSVYWYQQSLDQGLQFLIQYYNGEERAKGNILERFSAQQFPDLHSELNLSSLELGDSALYFCASSYTLTGELFFGEGSRLTVL.